The following is a TCR beta chain sequence with its context. What it recognizes is unknown. The V segment lost 0 bases and the J segment 1 base; nucleotides outside the gene matches: 5. The CDR3 runs 16 residues. Per germline, CDR1 SGHDN and CDR2 FVKESK. This sample was included in a study of T cell repertoires in cytomegalovirus infection. Across the study: HLA-B-restricted CMV epitopes that are well studied were used alongside recently identified HLA-C-restricted ones. Carrying CMV and the relevant HLA type showed in public TCR beta signatures. Broader study findings: Summed frequency of public TCR beta families distinguished CMV carriers with the relevant HLA. Clonotype analysis showed dominance of the ex vivo response by HLA-C-restricted CMV-specific TCR beta clonotypes.

Each CDR3 protein is one row after TCRdb ran MiXCR on the reads. Of fewer than 1,000,000 distinct CDR3 sequences listed, less than 40% were seen once; the top ten hold more than 13%. The source is a human donor in good health (CMV status not recorded). Some clones in this sample may be carry-over from other donors' samples. V gene TRBV14 combines with J gene TRBJ2-7; 8 bases map to TRBD1. The specimen comprised cultured CD8+ T cells from PBMCs, sampled from culture after CMV antigen stimulation. The CDR3 loop reads CASSQEGTGRSYEQYF. In DNA form, the CDR3 reads TGTGCCAGCAGCCAAGAAGGGACAGGTCGTTCCTACGAGCAGTACTTC.